Following are 4 T cell receptor beta chains from one sample sequenced in a study of T cells in Graves' hyperthyroidism and ophthalmopathy. TCR beta CDR3 region amplification was performed from RNA transcripts. HTBI primers drove first-round RT-PCR of the TCR CDR3. TCRdb analysed the multiplex PCR reads with MiXCR anew, one entry per CDR3 protein. The table lists 250,000 to 300,000 distinct CDR3 sequences, 14% to 15% of them singletons. Material: blood. The receptors originated from a woman in her thirties or forties with Graves' hyperthyroidism that later progressed to Graves' ophthalmopathy.

This clonotype was seen ten or more times. The rearrangement links TRBV5-1 to TRBJ2-7; TRBD1 aligns across 7 bases. CDR1 and CDR2 from the germline V gene are SGHRS and YFSETQ. The CDR3 is 15 residues long. V lost 6 bases and J lost 0; bases outside the gene matches: 9. In DNA, the CDR3 is TGCGCCAGCAACAGGGGTGACCGGGTCTCCTACGAGCAGTACTTC. Protein sequence: CASNRGDRVSYEQYF.

This clonotype has a count of ten or more. This chain links TRBV19 with TRBJ2-2; D is ambiguous. The CDR3 length is 12 residues. Trimming cost V 10 bases and J 6 bases, with 12 bases left between them. CDR1 LNHDA and CDR2 SQIVND come from the germline V gene (reference sequence). CDR3 bases: TGTGCCACCAACCGAGGCCCCGGGGAGCTGTTTTTT. Translated: CATNRGPGELFF.

This clonotype showed up many times. This rearrangement joins TRBV4-2 to TRBJ2-5; no definite D call. The CDR3 consists of 14 residues. Germline CDR1 is LGHNA and CDR2 is YNFKEQ. Deletions cut 1 base from V and 1 base from J, with 7 bases between. As DNA, the CDR3 is TGTGCCAGCAGCCAAGCAGGCGGCCAAGAGACCCAGTACTTC. It translates to CASSQAGGQETQYF.

J is TRBJ2-7 and V is TRBV3-1; the match to TRBD1 covers 8 bases. CDR1 and CDR2 from the germline V gene are LGHDT and YNNKEL (reference sequence). J was trimmed by 8 bases and V by 5 bases; bases with no gene match: 11. The CDR3 spans 14 residues. CDR3 in DNA: TGTGCCAGCAGCTTTTCTCCAGGGGGCGGGCAGCAGTACTTC. Amino acids: CASSFSPGGGQQYF.